These 17 T cell receptor beta chains came from one sample sequenced in a study of control samples from healthy donors and cancer patients. Profiled with immunoSEQ multiplex PCR; TCRdb holds only in-frame clones, not every one. This repertoire shows about 160,000 clones, roughly nine tenths found once; its top ten account for approximately 0.7%. The sequencing sample was made of blood. The receptor source for this set is a woman in her 30s in good health.

This chain joins TRBV11-2 and TRBJ1-3, with a weak D call TRBD1 (5 bases). The CDR3 loop spans 15 amino acids. Deletions cut 4 bases from V and 1 base from J, with 11 bases between. Germline loops: CDR1 SGHAT, CDR2 FQNNGV. The CDR3 region is CASSWRGGSGNTIYF. CDR3 bases: TGTGCCAGCAGCTGGCGGGGGGGGTCTGGAAACACCATATATTTT.

This chain uses TRBV30 with TRBJ2-5; D perhaps matches TRBD1 (5 bases). The germline V and J ends were trimmed by 5 bases and 5 bases, with 12 bases remaining between them. The CDR3 has 12 amino acids. The germline V gene encodes CDR1 GTSNPN and CDR2 SVGIG (reference sequence). CDR3 in amino acids: CAWDSVGETQYF. CDR3 DNA: TGTGCCTGGGACAGCGTGGGGGAGACCCAGTACTTC.

CDR3 sequence reads: CASSATGTSNEQFF. DNA of the CDR3: TGTGCCAGCAGCGCCACCGGCACTAGCAATGAGCAGTTCTTC. The chain is built from TRBV9 and TRBJ2-1; a weak D match, TRBD2 (5 bases). The CDR3 runs 14 residues. The V gene lost 3 bases and the J gene lost 6 bases, with 13 bases spanning the gap. The V gene's germline CDR1 is SGDLS and CDR2 YYNGEE. The full variable domain, with the rest looked up from reference TRBV9 and TRBJ2-1, is DSGVTQTPKHLITATGQRVTLRCSPRSGDLSVYWYQQSLDQGLQFLIQYYNGEERAKGNILERFSAQQFPDLHSELNLSSLELGDSALYFCASSATGTSNEQFFGPGTRLTVL.

The J gene is TRBJ1-4, the V gene TRBV28; no reliable D call. The germline CDR1 and CDR2 sequences are MDHEN and SYDVKM. This CDR3 contains 14 residues. V shed 3 bases and J shed 5 bases, with 10 bases lying between them. As DNA, the CDR3 is TGTGCCAGCAGTTTGTGGCAGAAGAATGAAAAACTGTTTTTT. Translation: CASSLWQKNEKLFF.

V and J are TRBV6-6 and TRBJ1-5, with 9 bases aligning to TRBD1. The CDR3 sequence is 16 residues long. Germline CDR1 is MNHNY and CDR2 is SVGAGI (reference sequence). V was clipped by 1 base and J by 5 bases; unmatched bases: 6. CDR3 sequence reads: CASSYWDRESDQPQHF. The CDR3 coding sequence is TGTGCCAGCAGTTACTGGGACAGGGAAAGCGATCAGCCCCAGCATTTT.

The rearrangement uses TRBV3-1 (or the pseudogene TRBV3-2) and TRBJ2-3; the D call may be TRBD1 or TRBD2 (5 bases each). Germline loops: CDR1 LGHDT, CDR2 YNNKEL (reference sequence). CDR3 length: 14 residues. Trimming pared 4 bases from V and 1 base from J, leaving 9 bases between. In DNA form, the CDR3 reads TGTGCCAGCAGCCCGAGGGACCGCACAGATACGCAGTATTTT. It translates to CASSPRDRTDTQYF.

CDR3 DNA: TGTGCCAGCAGCGCACGAGGTGCTCTCACCGGGGAGCTGTTTTTT. Its translation: CASSARGALTGELFF. The chain uses TRBV9 and TRBJ2-2, with D unresolved. Between the trimmed V and J ends, which lost 3 bases and 4 bases, there was a span of 13 bases. CDR1 SGDLS and CDR2 YYNGEE come from the germline V gene. There are 15 residues in the CDR3.

J is TRBJ2-1 and V is TRBV13; D remains unclear. Germline values: CDR1 PRHDT, CDR2 FYEKMQ (reference sequence). The V end was cut by 3 bases, the J end by 8 bases, with 8 bases between. CDR3 size: 12 residues. In DNA, the CDR3 is TGTGCCAGCAGCTTGCGCAGCGATGAGCAGTTCTTC. Residues: CASSLRSDEQFF. The whole variable domain, remainder taken from reference TRBV13 and TRBJ2-1, is AAGVIQSPRHLIKEKRETATLKCYPIPRHDTVYWYQQGPGQDPQFLISFYEKMQSDKGSIPDRFSAQQFSDYHSELNMSSLELGDSALYFCASSLRSDEQFFGPGTRLTVL.

The V and J genes are TRBV7-9 and TRBJ2-7; D uncertain. Germline assignment: CDR1 SEHNR and CDR2 FQNEAQ (reference sequence). Trimming stripped 4 bases from V and 6 bases from J, with 7 bases between. The CDR3 spans 11 residues. The CDR3 loop is CASSSMGEQYF. CDR3 nucleotide sequence: TGTGCCAGCAGCTCAATGGGCGAGCAGTACTTC.

This rearrangement joins TRBV2 to TRBJ2-2, with 7 bases aligning to TRBD1. The CDR3 is made up of 15 amino acids. Germline V gene lookup returns CDR1 SNHLY and CDR2 FYNNEI. Trimming removed 10 bases from V and 1 base from J; junction bases left unmatched: 9. The CDR3 sequence: CATSARDRNTGELFF. CDR3 in DNA: TGTGCCACCTCAGCCCGGGACAGGAACACCGGGGAGCTGTTTTTT.

The V gene is TRBV28, the J gene TRBJ2-1; D unclear. CDR3 size: 14 residues. Germline V gives CDR1 MDHEN, CDR2 SYDVKM. V lost 2 bases, J lost 7 bases, and 12 bases lay in between. The CDR3: CASSLGIQLNEQFF. CDR3 DNA: TGTGCCAGCAGTTTAGGGATACAGCTAAATGAGCAGTTCTTC.

V usage is TRBV9 and J usage is TRBJ2-3, with TRBD2 matching 13 bases. CDR1 SGDLS and CDR2 YYNGEE come from the germline V gene. Trimming removed 4 bases from V and 5 bases from J; junction bases left unmatched: 7. The CDR3 is 16 residues long. The CDR3 DNA reads TGTGCCAGCAGCCTGGGACTAGCGGGATCTGAAGATACGCAGTATTTT. This gives the protein CASSLGLAGSEDTQYF.

The chain couples TRBV9 to TRBJ2-3; TRBD2 is a possible D gene (6 bases). Germline-derived CDR1 and CDR2 are SGDLS and YYNGEE. V lost 3 bases and J 5 bases, leaving 13 bases between the germline ends. The CDR3 covers 14 residues. The CDR3 protein is CASSASPRGDTQYF. The CDR3 DNA reads TGTGCCAGCAGCGCGTCTCCGCGGGGAGATACGCAGTATTTT.

The J gene is TRBJ1-2, the V gene TRBV10-3; no definite D call. V gave up 8 bases and J gave up 7 bases, with 14 bases separating them. Germline V lookup: CDR1 ENHRY, CDR2 SYGVKD. CDR3 size: 12 residues. This CDR3 is CAISERVVGYTF. As DNA, the CDR3 is TGTGCCATCTCGGAAAGGGTCGTTGGCTACACCTTC.

V usage is TRBV6-2 or TRBV6-3 and J usage is TRBJ2-3; D remains unclear. This CDR3 has 16 residues. Germline V gene lookup returns CDR1 MNHEY and CDR2 SVGEGT. V was shortened by 2 bases and J by 2 bases, with 14 bases between the two germline ends. The DNA of the CDR3 is TGTGCCAGCAGTTACATCTCTTCGGGCTACACAGATACGCAGTATTTT. Translating it yields CASSYISSGYTDTQYF.

V and J are TRBV27 and TRBJ2-2; TRBD2 aligns across 9 bases. This CDR3 comprises 16 residues. The V gene end was trimmed by 2 bases and the J gene end by 5 bases; junction bases not matched to a gene: 6. Germline CDR1 is MNHEY and CDR2 is SMNVEV (reference sequence). The CDR3: CASSLRLAGRTGELFF. The CDR3 DNA follows: TGTGCCAGCAGTTTACGGCTAGCGGGACGGACCGGGGAGCTGTTTTTT.

With respect to this clone: Within the sample, other DNA sequences also encode this same CDR3. This chain links TRBV5-1 with TRBJ2-5, with TRBD2 as a possible D gene (6 bases). The V end was cut by 4 bases, the J end by 4 bases, with 11 bases between. CDR1 SGHRS and CDR2 YFSETQ come from the germline V gene. The CDR3 sequence is 13 residues long. CDR3 in DNA: TGCGCCAGCAGCCCGGTCGGGGGAGAGACCCAGTACTTC. This translates into CASSPVGGETQYF.